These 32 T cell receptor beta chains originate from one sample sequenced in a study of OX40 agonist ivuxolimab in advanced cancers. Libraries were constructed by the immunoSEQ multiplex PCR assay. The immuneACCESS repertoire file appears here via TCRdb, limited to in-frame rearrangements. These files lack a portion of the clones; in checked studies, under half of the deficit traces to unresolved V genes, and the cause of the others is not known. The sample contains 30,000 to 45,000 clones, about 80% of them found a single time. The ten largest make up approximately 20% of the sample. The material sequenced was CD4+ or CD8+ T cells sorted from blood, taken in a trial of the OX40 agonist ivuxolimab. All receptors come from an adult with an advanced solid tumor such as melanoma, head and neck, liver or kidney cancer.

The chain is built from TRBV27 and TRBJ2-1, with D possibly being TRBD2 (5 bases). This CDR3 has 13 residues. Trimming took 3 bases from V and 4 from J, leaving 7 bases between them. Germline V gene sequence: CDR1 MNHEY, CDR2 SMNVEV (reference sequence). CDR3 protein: CASSFGEYNEQFF. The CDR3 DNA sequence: TGTGCCAGCAGTTTTGGGGAGTACAATGAGCAGTTCTTC.

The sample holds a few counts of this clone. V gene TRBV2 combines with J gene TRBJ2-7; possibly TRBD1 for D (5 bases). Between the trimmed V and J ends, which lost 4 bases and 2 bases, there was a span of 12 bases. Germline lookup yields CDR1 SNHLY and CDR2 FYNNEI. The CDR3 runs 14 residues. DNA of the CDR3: TGTGCCAGCAGTGGGGGCGCCCGGCCCTACGAGCAGTACTTC. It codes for CASSGGARPYEQYF.

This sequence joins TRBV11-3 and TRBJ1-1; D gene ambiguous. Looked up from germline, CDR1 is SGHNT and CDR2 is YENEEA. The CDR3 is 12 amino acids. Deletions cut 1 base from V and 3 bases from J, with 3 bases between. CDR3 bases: TGTGCCAGCAGCTTAGGGGACACTGAAGCTTTCTTT. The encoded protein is CASSLGDTEAFF.

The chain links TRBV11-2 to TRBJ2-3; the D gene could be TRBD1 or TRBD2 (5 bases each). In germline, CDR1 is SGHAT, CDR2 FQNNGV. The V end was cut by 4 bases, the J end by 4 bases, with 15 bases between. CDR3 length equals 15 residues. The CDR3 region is CASSSGTHAADTQYF. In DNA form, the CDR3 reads TGTGCCAGCAGCTCAGGGACCCACGCGGCAGATACGCAGTATTTT.

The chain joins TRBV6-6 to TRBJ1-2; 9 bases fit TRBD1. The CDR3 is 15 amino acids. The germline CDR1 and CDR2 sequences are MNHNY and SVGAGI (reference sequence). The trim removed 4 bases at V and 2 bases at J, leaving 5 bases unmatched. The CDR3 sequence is CASSFQTGGNYGYTF. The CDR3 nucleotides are TGTGCCAGCAGTTTCCAGACAGGGGGGAACTATGGCTACACCTTC.

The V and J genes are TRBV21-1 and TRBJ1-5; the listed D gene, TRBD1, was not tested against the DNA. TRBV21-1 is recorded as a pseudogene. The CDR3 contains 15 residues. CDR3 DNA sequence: TGTGCCAGCAGCAAGCTTCAGGGGCCCAATCAGCCCCAGCATTTT. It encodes CASSKLQGPNQPQHF.

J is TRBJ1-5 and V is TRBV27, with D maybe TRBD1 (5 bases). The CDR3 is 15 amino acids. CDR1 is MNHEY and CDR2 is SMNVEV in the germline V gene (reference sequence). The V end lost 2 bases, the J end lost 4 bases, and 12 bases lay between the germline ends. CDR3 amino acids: CASSLGGGVNQPQHF. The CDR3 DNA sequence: TGTGCCAGCAGTTTAGGTGGGGGGGTAAATCAGCCCCAGCATTTT.

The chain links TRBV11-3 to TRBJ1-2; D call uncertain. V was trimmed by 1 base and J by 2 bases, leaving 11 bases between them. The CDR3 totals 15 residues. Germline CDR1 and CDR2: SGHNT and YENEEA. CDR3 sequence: CASSLARTENYGYTF. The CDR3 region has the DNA TGTGCCAGCAGCTTAGCGAGAACAGAGAACTATGGCTACACCTTC.

The CDR3 spells CASSLGLDNEQFF. The CDR3 nucleotides are TGTGCCAGCAGTTTAGGACTGGACAATGAGCAGTTCTTC. The chain carries TRBV27 and TRBJ2-1; D perhaps matches TRBD2 (5 bases). V shed 2 bases and J shed 5 bases, with 7 bases lying between them. Germline loops: CDR1 MNHEY, CDR2 SMNVEV (reference sequence). The CDR3 is 13 residues long.

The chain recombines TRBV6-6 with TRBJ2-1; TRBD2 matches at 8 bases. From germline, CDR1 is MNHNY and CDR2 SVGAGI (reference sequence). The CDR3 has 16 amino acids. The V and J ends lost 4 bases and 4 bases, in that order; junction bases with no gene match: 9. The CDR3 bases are TGTGCCAGCAGTTTGGTAGGACTAGCCACTTACAATGAGCAGTTCTTC. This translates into CASSLVGLATYNEQFF.

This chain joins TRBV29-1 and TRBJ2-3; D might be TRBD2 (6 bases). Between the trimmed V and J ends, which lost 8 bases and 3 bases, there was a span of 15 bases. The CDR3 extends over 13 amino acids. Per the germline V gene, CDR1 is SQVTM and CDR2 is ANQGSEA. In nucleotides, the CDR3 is TGCAGCCTGCGGGACTTTTCTACAGATACGCAGTATTTT. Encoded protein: CSLRDFSTDTQYF.

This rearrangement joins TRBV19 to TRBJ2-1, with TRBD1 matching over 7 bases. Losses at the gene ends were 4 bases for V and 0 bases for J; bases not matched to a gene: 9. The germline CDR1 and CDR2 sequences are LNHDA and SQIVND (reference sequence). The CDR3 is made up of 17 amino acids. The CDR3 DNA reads TGTGCCAGTAGTACGGGACAGTCCTTGAGCTCCTACAATGAGCAGTTCTTC. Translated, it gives CASSTGQSLSSYNEQFF.

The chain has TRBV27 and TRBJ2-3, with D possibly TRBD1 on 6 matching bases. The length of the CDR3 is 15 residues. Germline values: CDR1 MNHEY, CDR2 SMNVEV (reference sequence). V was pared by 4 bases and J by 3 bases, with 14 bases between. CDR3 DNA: TGTGCCAGCAGTTCATCTCTCACAGGGACAGATACGCAGTATTTT. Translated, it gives CASSSSLTGTDTQYF.

CDR3 residues: CASSYTGTISYEQYF. For the CDR3, the DNA is TGTGCCAGCAGTTACACCGGGACTATAAGTTACGAGCAGTACTTC. This chain joins TRBV6-8 and TRBJ2-7; 7 nucleotides agree with TRBD2. V was clipped by 2 bases and J by 4 bases; unmatched bases: 8. CDR3 length: 15 amino acids. Germline lookup yields CDR1 MNHGY and CDR2 SAAAGT.

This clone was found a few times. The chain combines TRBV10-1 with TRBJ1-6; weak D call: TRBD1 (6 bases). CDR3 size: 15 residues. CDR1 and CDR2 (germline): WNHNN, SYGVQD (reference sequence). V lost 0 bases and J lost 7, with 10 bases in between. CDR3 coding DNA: TGCGCCAGCAGTGAGTCGCACGGGGGCAATTCACCCCTCCACTTT. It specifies CASSESHGGNSPLHF.

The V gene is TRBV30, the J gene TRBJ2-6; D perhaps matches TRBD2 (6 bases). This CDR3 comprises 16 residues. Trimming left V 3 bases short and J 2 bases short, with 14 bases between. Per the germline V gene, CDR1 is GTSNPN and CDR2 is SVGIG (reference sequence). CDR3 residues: CAWRPRGGAGANVLTF. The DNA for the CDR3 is TGTGCCTGGAGACCTCGTGGAGGGGCTGGGGCCAACGTCCTGACTTTC. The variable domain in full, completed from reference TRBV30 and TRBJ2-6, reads SQTIHQWPATLVQPVGSPLSLECTVEGTSNPNLYWYRQAAGRGLQLLFYSVGIGQISSEVPQNLSASRPQDRQFILSSKKLLLSDSGFYLCAWRPRGGAGANVLTFGAGSRLTVL.

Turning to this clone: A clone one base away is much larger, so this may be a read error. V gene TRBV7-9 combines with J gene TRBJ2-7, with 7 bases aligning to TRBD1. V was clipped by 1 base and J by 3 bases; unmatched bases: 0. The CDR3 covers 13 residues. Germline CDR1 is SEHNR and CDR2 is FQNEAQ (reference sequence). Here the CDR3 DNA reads TGTGCCAGCAGCTTAGGGGACAGCTACGAGCAGTACTTC. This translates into CASSLGDSYEQYF.

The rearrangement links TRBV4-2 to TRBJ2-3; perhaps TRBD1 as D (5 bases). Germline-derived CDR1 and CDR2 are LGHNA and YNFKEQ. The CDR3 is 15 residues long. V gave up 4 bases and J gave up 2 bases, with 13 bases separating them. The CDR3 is CASSPAARATDTQYF. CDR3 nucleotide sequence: TGTGCCAGCAGCCCCGCAGCCAGGGCCACAGATACGCAGTATTTT.

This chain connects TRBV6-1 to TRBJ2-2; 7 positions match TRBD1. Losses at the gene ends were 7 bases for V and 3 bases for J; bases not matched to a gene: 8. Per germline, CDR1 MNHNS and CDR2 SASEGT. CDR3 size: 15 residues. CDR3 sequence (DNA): TGTGCCAGCAAAGAGCCCGGGACAGACACCGGGGAGCTGTTTTTT. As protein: CASKEPGTDTGELFF.

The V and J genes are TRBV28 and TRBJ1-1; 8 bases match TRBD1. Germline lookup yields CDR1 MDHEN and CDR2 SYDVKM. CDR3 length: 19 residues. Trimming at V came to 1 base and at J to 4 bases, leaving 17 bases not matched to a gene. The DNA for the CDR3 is TGTGCCAGCAGTTTATCGTTTATAGACAGGGGAATGGTAGGCACTGAAGCTTTCTTT. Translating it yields CASSLSFIDRGMVGTEAFF.

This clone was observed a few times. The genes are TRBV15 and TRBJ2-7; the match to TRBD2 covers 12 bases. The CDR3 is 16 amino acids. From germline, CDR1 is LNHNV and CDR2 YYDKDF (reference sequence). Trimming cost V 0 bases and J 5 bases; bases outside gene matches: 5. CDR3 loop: CATSRELAGGWDEQYF. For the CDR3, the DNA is TGTGCCACCAGCAGAGAACTAGCGGGAGGTTGGGACGAGCAGTACTTC.

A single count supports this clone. The CDR3 DNA follows: TGTGCCAGCAGTCCCGCATTCTGGGAGAACGGTCAGCCCCAGCATTTT. It is translated as CASSPAFWENGQPQHF. This rearrangement joins TRBV28 to TRBJ1-5; D gene unclear. The CDR3 has 16 residues. V was pared by 5 bases and J by 6 bases, with 20 bases between. Germline CDR1 and CDR2: MDHEN and SYDVKM.

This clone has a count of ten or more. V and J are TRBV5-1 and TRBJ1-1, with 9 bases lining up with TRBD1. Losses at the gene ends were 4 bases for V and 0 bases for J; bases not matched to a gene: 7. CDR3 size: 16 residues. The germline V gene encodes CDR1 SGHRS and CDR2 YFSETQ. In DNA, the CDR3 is TGCGCCAGCAGCATCGGGACAGGGCCCCTGAACACTGAAGCTTTCTTT. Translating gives CASSIGTGPLNTEAFF.

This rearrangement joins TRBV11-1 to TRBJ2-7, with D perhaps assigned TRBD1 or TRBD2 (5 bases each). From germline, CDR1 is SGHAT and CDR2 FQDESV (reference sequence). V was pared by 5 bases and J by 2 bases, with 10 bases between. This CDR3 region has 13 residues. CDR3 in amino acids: CASSGGWTYEQYF. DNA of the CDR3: TGTGCCAGCAGCGGGGGTTGGACCTACGAGCAGTACTTC.

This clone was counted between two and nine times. The CDR3 loop reads CASSLSGTYNEQFF. The CDR3 bases are TGTGCCAGCAGCTTAAGTGGGACATACAATGAGCAGTTCTTC. This rearrangement joins TRBV7-9 to TRBJ2-1; the D gene is possibly TRBD1 (6 bases). V was cut by 2 bases and J by 4 bases, with 9 bases left in between. The CDR3 runs 14 residues. Per germline, CDR1 SEHNR and CDR2 FQNEAQ (reference sequence).

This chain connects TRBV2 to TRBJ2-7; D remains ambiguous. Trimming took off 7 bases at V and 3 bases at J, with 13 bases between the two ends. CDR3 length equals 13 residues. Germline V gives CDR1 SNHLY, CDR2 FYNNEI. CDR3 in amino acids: CASILTVDYEQYF. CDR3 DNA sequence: TGTGCCAGCATTTTGACCGTAGACTACGAGCAGTACTTC. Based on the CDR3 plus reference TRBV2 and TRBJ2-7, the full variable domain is EPEVTQTPSHQVTQMGQEVILRCVPISNHLYFYWYRQILGQKVEFLVSFYNNEISEKSEIFDDQFSVERPDGSNFTLKIRSTKLEDSAMYFCASILTVDYEQYFGPGTRLTVT.

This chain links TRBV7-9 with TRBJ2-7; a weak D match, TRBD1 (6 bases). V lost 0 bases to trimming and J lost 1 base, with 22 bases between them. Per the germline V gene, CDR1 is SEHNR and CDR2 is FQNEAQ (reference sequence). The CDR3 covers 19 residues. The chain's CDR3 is CASSLAVGPSQGFSYEQYF. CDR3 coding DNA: TGTGCCAGCAGCTTAGCAGTGGGCCCATCACAGGGTTTTTCCTACGAGCAGTACTTC.

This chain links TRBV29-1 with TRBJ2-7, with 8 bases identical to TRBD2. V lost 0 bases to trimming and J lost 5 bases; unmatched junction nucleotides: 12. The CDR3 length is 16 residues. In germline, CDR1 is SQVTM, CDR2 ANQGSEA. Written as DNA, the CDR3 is TGCAGCGTTGAAGATCCGTCGAGCGGGAGTTTGGACGAGCAGTACTTC. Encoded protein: CSVEDPSSGSLDEQYF.

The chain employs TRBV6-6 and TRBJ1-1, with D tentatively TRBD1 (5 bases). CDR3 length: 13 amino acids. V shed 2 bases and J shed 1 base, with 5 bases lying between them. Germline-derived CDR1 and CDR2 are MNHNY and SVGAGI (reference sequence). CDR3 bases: TGTGCCAGCAGTTACACAGGGAACACTGAAGCTTTCTTT. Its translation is CASSYTGNTEAFF.

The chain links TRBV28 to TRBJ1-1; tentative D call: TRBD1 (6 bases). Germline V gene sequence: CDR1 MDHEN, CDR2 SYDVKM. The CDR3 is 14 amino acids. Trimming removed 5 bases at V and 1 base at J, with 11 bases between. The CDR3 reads CASSRQETNTEAFF. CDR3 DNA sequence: TGTGCCAGCAGTAGACAGGAAACGAACACTGAAGCTTTCTTT.

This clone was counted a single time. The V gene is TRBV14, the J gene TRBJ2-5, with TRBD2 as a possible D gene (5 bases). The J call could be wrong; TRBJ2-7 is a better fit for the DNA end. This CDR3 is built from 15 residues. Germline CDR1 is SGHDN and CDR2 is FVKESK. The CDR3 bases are TGTGCCAGCAGCCCCTACGGGGAGTTCCCTTACGAGCAGTACTTC. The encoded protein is CASSPYGEFPYEQYF.

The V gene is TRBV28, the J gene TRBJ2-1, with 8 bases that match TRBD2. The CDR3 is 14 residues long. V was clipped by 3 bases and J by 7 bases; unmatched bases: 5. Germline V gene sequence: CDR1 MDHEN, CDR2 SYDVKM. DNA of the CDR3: TGTGCCAGCAGTTTTCGGACTAGCAGAAATGAGCAGTTCTTC. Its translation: CASSFRTSRNEQFF.